One and the same sample provided the 20 T cell receptor beta chains below, sequenced in a study of a mutant IDH1 vaccine in newly diagnosed glioma. The table came from immunoSEQ multiplex PCR; TCRdb's copy has only in-frame clones and leaves some out. This table holds 39,000 or so clones, around 78% found once. These receptors lack a known antigen. The time point is: week 5, during vaccination. Each dose delivered 300 ug of mutant IDH1 20-mer peptide subcutaneously with imiquimod. Source: PBMCs, taken from a glioma patient whose treatment included an IDH1 peptide vaccine. The receptors were gathered from a man aged 40-55 years with glioma.

V is TRBV5-1 and J is TRBJ2-2, with 9 bases identical to TRBD1. Trimming at V came to 5 bases and at J to 6 bases, leaving 11 bases not matched to a gene. CDR1 and CDR2 (germline): SGHRS, YFSETQ. The CDR3 consists of 16 residues. Here the CDR3 DNA reads TGCGCCAGCAGTTCCCGGGGGGACAGGGTTCCCGGGGAGCTGTTTTTT. Protein sequence: CASSSRGDRVPGELFF.

V usage is TRBV2 and J usage is TRBJ1-2; TRBD1 agrees at 8 bases. Germline CDR1 and CDR2: SNHLY and FYNNEI. The V segment lost 6 bases and the J segment 1 base; nucleotides outside the gene matches: 4. This CDR3 contains 14 residues. The DNA for the CDR3 is TGTGCCAGCAGCGACAGGGGAATTAACTATGGCTACACCTTC. Translating gives CASSDRGINYGYTF.

The chain has TRBV6-1 and TRBJ1-4, with 7 bases that match TRBD1. Germline CDR1 MNHNS, CDR2 SASEGT. V was pared by 4 bases and J by 4 bases, with 6 bases of the junction left unmatched. The CDR3 contains 15 residues. The CDR3 DNA is TGTGCCAGCAGTGCACCGGGACAGAGTAATGAAAAACTGTTTTTT. Encoded protein: CASSAPGQSNEKLFF.

A single count supports this clone. The chain recombines TRBV10-2 with TRBJ2-7; 8 bases fit TRBD1. Germline trimming cut 5 bases from V and 6 bases from J; bases unmatched to any gene: 3. The CDR3 contains 12 residues. The germline gives CDR1 WSHSY, CDR2 SAAADI. CDR3 protein: CASSPTGVEQYF. In DNA form, the CDR3 reads TGCGCCAGCAGTCCGACAGGGGTCGAGCAGTACTTC.

The DNA for the CDR3 is TGCGCCAGCAGCCCGGGACTAGCGGGGGGCTCTGGGGCCAACGTCCTGACTTTC. Its translation: CASSPGLAGGSGANVLTF. This chain joins TRBV5-1 and TRBJ2-6, with 15 bases identical to TRBD2. From germline, CDR1 is SGHRS and CDR2 YFSETQ. V lost 4 bases, J lost 0 bases, and 2 bases stayed unmatched. The length of the CDR3 is 18 residues.

This clone was seen a handful of times. V is TRBV7-9 and J is TRBJ1-1; D unclear. Trimming stripped 1 base from V and 8 bases from J, with 11 bases between. The CDR3 sequence is 13 residues long. Germline CDR1 reads SEHNR; CDR2 reads FQNEAQ (reference sequence). This CDR3 reads CASSLVYTAEAFF. The CDR3 coding sequence is TGTGCCAGCAGCTTAGTATACACCGCGGAAGCTTTCTTT.

The rearrangement links TRBV30 to TRBJ2-3; no definite D call. The V end was cut by 5 bases, the J end by 1 base, with 4 bases between. This CDR3 comprises 11 residues. CDR1 is GTSNPN, CDR2 SVGIG, per germline (reference sequence). CDR3 DNA: TGTGCCTGGTCGGGCACAGATACGCAGTATTTT. This encodes CAWSGTDTQYF. The whole variable domain, filled in from reference TRBV30 and TRBJ2-3, reads SQTIHQWPATLVQPVGSPLSLECTVEGTSNPNLYWYRQAAGRGLQLLFYSVGIGQISSEVPQNLSASRPQDRQFILSSKKLLLSDSGFYLCAWSGTDTQYFGPGTRLTVL.

The rearrangement links TRBV5-4 to TRBJ2-5; 7 positions match TRBD2. Germline CDR1 is SGHNT and CDR2 is YYREEE (reference sequence). Unmatched junction bases numbered 4, after V lost 0 bases and J lost 5 bases. The CDR3 has 14 residues. CDR3 DNA: TGTGCCAGCAGCTTGGCGTCTAGCGGCGAGACCCAGTACTTC. Its protein is CASSLASSGETQYF.

V is TRBV5-1 and J is TRBJ2-2, with 8 bases aligning to TRBD1. CDR1 and CDR2 (germline): SGHRS, YFSETQ. The CDR3 extends over 14 amino acids. The junction had 3 bases not matched to a gene; V was cut back by 3 bases and J by 5 bases. The CDR3 sequence is CASSWDRPTGELFF. The CDR3 DNA reads TGCGCCAGCAGCTGGGACAGGCCTACCGGGGAGCTGTTTTTT.

This chain uses TRBV6-1 with TRBJ1-3; no clear D gene. CDR3 length equals 13 residues. Trimming shortened V by 7 bases and J by 2 bases, and 9 bases separated the two germline ends. Per the germline V gene, CDR1 is MNHNS and CDR2 is SASEGT. The DNA of the CDR3 is TGTGCCAGCATCCTGACAACTGGAAACACCATATATTTT. Amino acid sequence: CASILTTGNTIYF.

The chain uses TRBV5-1 and TRBJ2-5, with D tentatively TRBD2 (6 bases). V dropped 4 bases and J dropped 5 bases, with 12 bases sitting between them. The CDR3 has 13 amino acids. Germline CDR1 reads SGHRS; CDR2 reads YFSETQ. The CDR3 DNA reads TGCGCCAGCAGCACGGTGGGGGGTGAGACCCAGTACTTC. Translated: CASSTVGGETQYF.

J is TRBJ1-5 and V is TRBV19; TRBD1 is a possible D gene (5 bases). Trimming stripped 0 bases from V and 0 bases from J, with 12 bases between. CDR3 length equals 17 residues. Germline CDR1 is LNHDA and CDR2 is SQIVND (reference sequence). CDR3 nucleotide sequence: TGTGCCAGTAGTATAGAGGGGACGGAGTATAGCAATCAGCCCCAGCATTTT. Translating it yields CASSIEGTEYSNQPQHF.

The rearrangement joins TRBV29-1 to TRBJ1-1; TRBD1 agrees at 8 bases. Germline trimming cut 7 bases from V and 3 bases from J; bases unmatched to any gene: 7. This CDR3 region has 13 residues. Germline V gives CDR1 SQVTM, CDR2 ANQGSEA. The CDR3 is CSGGDRGHTEAFF. As DNA, the CDR3 is TGCAGCGGGGGAGACAGGGGCCACACTGAAGCTTTCTTT.

The chain employs TRBV5-1 and TRBJ1-1, with a tentative D call TRBD1 (6 bases). This CDR3 has 15 amino acids. Germline V gene data show CDR1 as SGHRS and CDR2 as YFSETQ. The V end was cut by 4 bases, the J end by 3 bases, with 16 bases between. CDR3: CASSPLAGAYTEAFF. The CDR3 DNA follows: TGCGCCAGCAGCCCGCTTGCGGGGGCTTACACTGAAGCTTTCTTT.

V is TRBV2 and J is TRBJ1-5; TRBD1 matches 7 bases. Trimming removed 8 bases from V and 6 bases from J; junction bases left unmatched: 10. Germline V gene data show CDR1 as SNHLY and CDR2 as FYNNEI. The CDR3 extends over 14 amino acids. CDR3 nucleotides: TGTGCCAGCGGGACCACTTCAGGGGGTCAGCCCCAGCATTTT. Protein: CASGTTSGGQPQHF.

This clone qualifies as medium-sized (0.01 to 0.1%). V and J are TRBV19 and TRBJ2-2; D gene unclear. V was trimmed by 7 bases and J by 2 bases, leaving 14 bases between them. From germline, CDR1 is LNHDA and CDR2 SQIVND (reference sequence). The CDR3 extends over 15 amino acids. The CDR3 is CASTTRLTNTGELFF. The CDR3, as DNA: TGTGCCAGTACCACTCGGTTGACAAACACCGGGGAGCTGTTTTTT.

The sample holds a few counts of this clone. This chain connects TRBV28 to TRBJ2-5; 7 nucleotides line up with TRBD1. Trimming took 5 bases from V and 3 from J; bases not matched to a gene: 6. Looked up from germline, CDR1 is MDHEN and CDR2 is SYDVKM. CDR3 length: 14 amino acids. CDR3 sequence (DNA): TGTGCCAGCAGTACCGGGACAGTGAAAGAGACCCAGTACTTC. It is translated as CASSTGTVKETQYF.

DNA of the CDR3: TGTGCGATCCAGGGGGAGGACTATGGCTACACCTTC. This gives the protein CAIQGEDYGYTF. The chain uses TRBV10-3 and TRBJ1-2, with 7 bases matching TRBD1. Germline CDR1 and CDR2: ENHRY and SYGVKD. The CDR3 is made up of 12 amino acids.

The gene calls are TRBV6-5 and TRBJ1-3; weak D call: TRBD1 (5 bases). The CDR3 sequence is 13 residues long. V lost 6 bases, J lost 3 bases, and 9 bases lay in between. Germline CDR1 is MNHEY and CDR2 is SVGAGI. CDR3 protein: CASRADSGNTIYF. Here the CDR3 DNA reads TGTGCCAGCAGGGCTGACAGTGGAAACACCATATATTTT.

The chain employs TRBV14 and TRBJ2-7; 8 bases match TRBD1. The CDR3 covers 14 residues. V shed 4 bases and J 2 bases; nucleotides not matched to a gene: 4. CDR1 is SGHDN and CDR2 is FVKESK in the germline V gene. This chain's CDR3 is CASSPRTGPYEQYF. The CDR3 region has the DNA TGTGCCAGCAGCCCAAGGACAGGGCCCTACGAGCAGTACTTC. The full variable domain, its missing parts supplied by reference TRBV14 and TRBJ2-7, is EAGVTQFPSHSVIEKGQTVTLRCDPISGHDNLYWYRRVMGKEIKFLLHFVKESKQDESGMPNNRFLAERTGGTYSTLKVQPAELEDSGVYFCASSPRTGPYEQYFGPGTRLTVT.